This T cell receptor (beta chain) was retrieved from a study of blood T cell repertoires in COVID-19. The CDR3 length is 14 residues. The trim removed 5 bases at V and 2 bases at J, leaving 6 bases unmatched. From germline, CDR1 is SGHVS and CDR2 FQNEAQ. Repertoires were generated with immunoSEQ multiplex PCR, while TCRdb's copy carries only in-frame clones and drops some. The table includes roughly 60,000 clones, roughly 90% detected once. The receptor's source is a woman older than 75 with active COVID-19. Sequences were obtained from peripheral blood. The genes are TRBV7-8 and TRBJ2-7; 7 positions agree with TRBD1. CDR3 sequence (DNA): TGTGCCAGCAGCGCCAGACAGGGCCCCTACGAGCAGTACTTC. Amino acids: CASSARQGPYEQYF.